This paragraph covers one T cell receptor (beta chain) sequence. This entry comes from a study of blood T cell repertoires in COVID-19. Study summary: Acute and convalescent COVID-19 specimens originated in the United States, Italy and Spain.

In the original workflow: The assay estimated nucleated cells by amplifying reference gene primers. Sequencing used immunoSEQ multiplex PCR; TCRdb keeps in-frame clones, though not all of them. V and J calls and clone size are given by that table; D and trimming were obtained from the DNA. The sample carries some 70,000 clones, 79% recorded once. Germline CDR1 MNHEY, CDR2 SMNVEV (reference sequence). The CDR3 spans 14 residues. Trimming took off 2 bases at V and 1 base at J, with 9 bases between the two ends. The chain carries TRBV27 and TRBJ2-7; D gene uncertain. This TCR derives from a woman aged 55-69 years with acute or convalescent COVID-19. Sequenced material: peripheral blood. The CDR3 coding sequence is TGTGCCAGCAGTTTAACCGAGAGGTCCTACGAGCAGTACTTC. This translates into CASSLTERSYEQYF.